One and the same sample provided the 4 T cell receptor beta chains below, sequenced in a study of cytomegalovirus exposure and HLA in healthy donors (TCRdb year 2017). Library creation used the immunoSEQ multiplex PCR assay. The multiplex PCR relied on a mix of 60 forward primers for TCR Vbeta segments and 13 reverse primers for TCR Jbeta segments. As stored in TCRdb, this immuneACCESS dataset retains in-frame rearrangements with V and J assigned. A fraction of the clones does not appear; measured against another copy, unresolved V genes explain less than half of the discrepancy, and the remainder lacks a known reason. The sample table contains about 130,000 clones; only one count was recorded for about 68% of them. Of the sample, 1.5% to 2% is held by the ten largest clones. The sample was PBMCs. The receptors shown here come from a human donor in good health.

This clone showed up just a few times. V and J are TRBV7-9 and TRBJ2-1; 15 bases are a match to TRBD2. Germline-derived CDR1 and CDR2 are SEHNR and FQNEAQ (reference sequence). This CDR3 contains 16 residues. V was clipped by 1 base and J by 7 bases; unmatched bases: 2. CDR3 coding DNA: TGTGCCAGCAGCTTAGAAGGGACTAGCGGGAGGAATGAGCAGTTCTTC. Translation gives CASSLEGTSGRNEQFF.

The chain employs TRBV15 and TRBJ2-3; 10 nucleotides agree with TRBD2. Per the germline V gene, CDR1 is LNHNV and CDR2 is YYDKDF (reference sequence). This CDR3 contains 16 residues. The junction had 5 bases not matched to a gene; V was cut back by 1 base and J by 4 bases. CDR3 sequence reads: CATSRASGRASDTQYF. CDR3 sequence (DNA): TGTGCCACCAGCAGAGCTAGCGGGAGAGCGTCAGATACGCAGTATTTT.

The chain recombines TRBV4-1 with TRBJ1-2; TRBD1 might be the D (6 bases). CDR1 and CDR2 (germline): MGHRA, YSYEKL. Trimming shortened V by 3 bases and J by 12 bases, and 14 bases separated the two germline ends. The CDR3 extends over 12 amino acids. The DNA of the CDR3 is TGCGCCAGCAGCCAGGAAGGGGGAATGAACACCTTC. Its translation is CASSQEGGMNTF.

The CDR3 loop reads CASSSQPGQPQHF. The DNA of the CDR3 is TGTGCCAGCAGTTCCCAACCCGGTCAGCCCCAGCATTTT. V usage is TRBV27 and J usage is TRBJ1-5; D remains unclear. V was pared by 4 bases and J by 6 bases, with 10 bases between. Germline V gene sequence: CDR1 MNHEY, CDR2 SMNVEV (reference sequence). This CDR3 is 13 amino acids long.